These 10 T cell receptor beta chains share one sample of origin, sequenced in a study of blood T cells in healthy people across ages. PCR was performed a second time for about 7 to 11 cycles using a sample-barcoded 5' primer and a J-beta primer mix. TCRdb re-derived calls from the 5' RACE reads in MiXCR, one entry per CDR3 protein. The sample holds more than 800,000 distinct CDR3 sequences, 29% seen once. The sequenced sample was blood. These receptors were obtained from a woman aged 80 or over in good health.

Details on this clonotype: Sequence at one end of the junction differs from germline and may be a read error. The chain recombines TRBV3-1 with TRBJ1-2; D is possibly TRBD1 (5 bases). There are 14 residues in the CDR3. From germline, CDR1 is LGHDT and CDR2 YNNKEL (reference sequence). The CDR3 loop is CAGSHFGGGYGYTF. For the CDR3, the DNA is TGTGCCGGCAGCCATTTCGGGGGAGGCTATGGCTACACCTTT.

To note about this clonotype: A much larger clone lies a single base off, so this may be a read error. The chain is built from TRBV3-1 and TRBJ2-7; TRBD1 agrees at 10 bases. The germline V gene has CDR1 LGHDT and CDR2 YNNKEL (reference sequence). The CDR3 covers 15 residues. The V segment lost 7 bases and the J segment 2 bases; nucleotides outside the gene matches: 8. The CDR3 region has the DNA TGTGCCAGCACCACGAGGGGACAGGGGACCTACGAGCAGTACTTC. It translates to CASTTRGQGTYEQYF.

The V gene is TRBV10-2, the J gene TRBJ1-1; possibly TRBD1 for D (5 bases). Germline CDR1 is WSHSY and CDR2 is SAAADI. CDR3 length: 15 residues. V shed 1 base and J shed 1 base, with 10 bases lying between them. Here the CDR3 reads CASSEWRGRNTEAFF. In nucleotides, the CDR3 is TGCGCCAGCAGTGAGTGGAGGGGCCGGAACACTGAAGCTTTCTTT.

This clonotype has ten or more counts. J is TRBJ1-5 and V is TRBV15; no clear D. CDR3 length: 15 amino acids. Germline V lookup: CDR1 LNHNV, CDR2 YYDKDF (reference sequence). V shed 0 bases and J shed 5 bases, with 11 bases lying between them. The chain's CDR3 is CATSRDGNSYQPQHF. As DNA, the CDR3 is TGTGCCACCAGCAGAGATGGGAACAGTTATCAGCCCCAGCATTTT.

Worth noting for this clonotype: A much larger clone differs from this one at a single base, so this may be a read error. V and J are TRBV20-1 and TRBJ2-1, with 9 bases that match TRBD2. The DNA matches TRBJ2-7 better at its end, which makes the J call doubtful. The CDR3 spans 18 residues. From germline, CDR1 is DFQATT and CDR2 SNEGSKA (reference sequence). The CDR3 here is CSARGSWGAGGSYNEQYF. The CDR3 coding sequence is TGCAGTGCTAGAGGATCATGGGGAGCGGGGGGATCCTACAATGAGCAGTACTTC.

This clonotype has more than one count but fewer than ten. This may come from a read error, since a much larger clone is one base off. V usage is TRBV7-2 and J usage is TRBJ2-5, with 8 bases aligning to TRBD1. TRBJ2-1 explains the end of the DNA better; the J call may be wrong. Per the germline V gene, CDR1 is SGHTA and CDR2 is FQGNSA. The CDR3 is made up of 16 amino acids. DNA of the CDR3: TGTGCCAGCAGCTACCGCCCGGGACAGGACCAAGAGACCCAGTTCTTC. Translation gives CASSYRPGQDQETQFF.

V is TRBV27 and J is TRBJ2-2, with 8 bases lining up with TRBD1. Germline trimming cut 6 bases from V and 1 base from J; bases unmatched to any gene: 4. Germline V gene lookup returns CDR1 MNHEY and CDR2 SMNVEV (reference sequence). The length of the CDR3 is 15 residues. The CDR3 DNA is TGTGCCAGCAGGGTTGGGACAGGGAACACCGGGGAGCTGTTTTTT. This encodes CASRVGTGNTGELFF.

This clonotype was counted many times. This CDR3 is CASSSTSGGAGDTQYF. In nucleotides, the CDR3 is TGTGCCAGCAGCTCGACTAGCGGGGGGGCCGGAGATACGCAGTATTTT. The rearrangement joins TRBV7-8 to TRBJ2-3, with 14 bases lining up with TRBD2. The CDR3 length is 16 residues. V was pared by 4 bases and J by 5 bases, with 5 bases of the junction left unmatched. Germline-derived CDR1 and CDR2 are SGHVS and FQNEAQ.

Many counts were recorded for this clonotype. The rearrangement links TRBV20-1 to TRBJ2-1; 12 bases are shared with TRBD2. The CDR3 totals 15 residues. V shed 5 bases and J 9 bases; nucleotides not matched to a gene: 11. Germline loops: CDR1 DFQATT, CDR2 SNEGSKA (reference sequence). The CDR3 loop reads CSAPILAGGLGEQFF. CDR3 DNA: TGCAGTGCTCCTATACTAGCGGGGGGCCTGGGTGAGCAGTTCTTC.

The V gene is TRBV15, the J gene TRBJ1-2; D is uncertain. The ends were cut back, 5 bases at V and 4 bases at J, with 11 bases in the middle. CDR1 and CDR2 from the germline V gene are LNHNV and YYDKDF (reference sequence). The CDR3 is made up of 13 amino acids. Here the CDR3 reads CATSDGPPYGYTF. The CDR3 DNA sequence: TGTGCCACCAGCGACGGGCCACCCTATGGCTACACCTTC.